This is a list of T cell receptor beta chains from one sample in a study of T cells in Graves' hyperthyroidism and ophthalmopathy. TCRdb re-derived calls from the multiplex PCR reads in MiXCR, one entry per CDR3 protein. The sample lists 340,000 or so distinct CDR3 sequences; 15% to 20% were seen once. Input material: blood. These receptors came from a woman in her 50s with Graves' hyperthyroidism. Each CDR3 is given with its conserved first and last residue. Each record gives: V gene, D gene, J gene, CDR3 protein. A D gene is named only where the DNA matches it firmly.

v_call: TRBV24-1; d_call: NA; j_call: TRBJ2-3; cdr3_aa: CATSDLLEDTQYF
v_call: TRBV11-2; d_call: NA; j_call: TRBJ1-1; cdr3_aa: CASSLDWQSPFPTEAFF
v_call: TRBV6-5; d_call: NA; j_call: TRBJ1-5; cdr3_aa: CASSYGPGSGQPQHF
v_call: TRBV18; d_call: NA; j_call: TRBJ2-5; cdr3_aa: CASSPPTIRETQYF
v_call: TRBV12-3/TRBV12-4; d_call: TRBD1; j_call: TRBJ2-3; cdr3_aa: CASSGDRPGTDTQYF
v_call: TRBV12-3/TRBV12-4; d_call: TRBD1; j_call: TRBJ1-2; cdr3_aa: CASSLAGGLYGYTF
v_call: TRBV14; d_call: NA; j_call: TRBJ2-5; cdr3_aa: CASSQRIVETQYF
v_call: TRBV6-9; d_call: NA; j_call: TRBJ1-4; cdr3_aa: CASSCEGRAEEKLFF
v_call: TRBV3-1; d_call: NA; j_call: TRBJ1-6; cdr3_aa: CASSHDLSGDGSPLHF
v_call: TRBV19; d_call: NA; j_call: TRBJ1-4; cdr3_aa: CASGTGRARREKLFF
v_call: TRBV6-1; d_call: NA; j_call: TRBJ1-1; cdr3_aa: CASSEKGQLTEAFF
v_call: TRBV7-3; d_call: TRBD2; j_call: TRBJ2-3; cdr3_aa: CASSPRGASGGLGDTQYF
v_call: TRBV7-9; d_call: TRBD1; j_call: TRBJ2-5; cdr3_aa: CASSHDREETQYF
v_call: TRBV7-2; d_call: TRBD1; j_call: TRBJ1-3; cdr3_aa: CASSLGGTGGGNTIYF
v_call: TRBV20-1; d_call: NA; j_call: TRBJ2-3; cdr3_aa: CSASKSTDTQYF
v_call: TRBV5-1; d_call: NA; j_call: TRBJ2-1; cdr3_aa: CASSPVGANNEQFF
v_call: TRBV7-3; d_call: NA; j_call: TRBJ2-5; cdr3_aa: CASSFAGGTQYF
v_call: TRBV7-3; d_call: TRBD2; j_call: TRBJ2-2; cdr3_aa: CASSRLADGTGELFF
v_call: TRBV20-1; d_call: TRBD2; j_call: TRBJ2-1; cdr3_aa: CSARVGGNEQFF
v_call: TRBV29-1; d_call: NA; j_call: TRBJ2-5; cdr3_aa: CSVVLQAETQYF
v_call: TRBV5-1; d_call: TRBD1; j_call: TRBJ1-6; cdr3_aa: CASSLGIRQGAKDSPLHF
v_call: TRBV15; d_call: NA; j_call: TRBJ2-1; cdr3_aa: CATSRGGSVEQFF
v_call: TRBV7-9; d_call: TRBD2; j_call: TRBJ2-1; cdr3_aa: CASSSRSGRDNEQFF
v_call: TRBV2; d_call: TRBD1; j_call: TRBJ2-7; cdr3_aa: CASQDPRQGAYEQYF
v_call: TRBV25-1; d_call: NA; j_call: TRBJ1-1; cdr3_aa: CASQINTEAFF
v_call: TRBV3-1; d_call: TRBD2; j_call: TRBJ2-3; cdr3_aa: CASSPSTCGGGVTQYF
v_call: TRBV12-5; d_call: NA; j_call: TRBJ1-4; cdr3_aa: CASGPGGGNEKLFF
v_call: TRBV12-3/TRBV12-4; d_call: NA; j_call: TRBJ2-7; cdr3_aa: CASRDSGGSYEQYF
v_call: TRBV2; d_call: NA; j_call: TRBJ1-1; cdr3_aa: CASIKDYYGEAFF
v_call: TRBV5-6; d_call: NA; j_call: TRBJ1-4; cdr3_aa: CASSLAGQGYEKLFF
v_call: TRBV12-3/TRBV12-4; d_call: NA; j_call: TRBJ2-2; cdr3_aa: CASEVSTGELFF
v_call: TRBV20-1; d_call: NA; j_call: TRBJ2-3; cdr3_aa: CSARDPGASADTQYF
v_call: TRBV13; d_call: TRBD1; j_call: TRBJ2-5; cdr3_aa: CASSSTHRGETQYF
v_call: TRBV5-5; d_call: NA; j_call: TRBJ1-2; cdr3_aa: CASSLLNRVGGYTF
v_call: TRBV6-9; d_call: NA; j_call: TRBJ1-3; cdr3_aa: CASSLVPGSAGGNTIYF
v_call: TRBV5-1; d_call: NA; j_call: TRBJ1-1; cdr3_aa: CASSSAGGSTNTEAFF